This paragraph reports one TCR beta chain. Antigen unknown. A second 7 to 11 cycle PCR used barcoded and J-beta primers. Through a template-switch adaptor with 12 random nucleotides, each cDNA molecule received a tag. Researchers report that each sample yielded at least 2.5 million CDR3-containing paired-end reads. TCRdb reprocessed the 5' RACE reads with MiXCR, giving one entry per CDR3 protein. The data show roughly 1,500,000 distinct CDR3 sequences, about 31% seen once. The authors extracted at least 5 micrograms of total RNA per sample. This sample is part of a study of blood T cells in healthy people across ages. This CDR3 region has 15 residues. Germline V gives CDR1 LNHNV, CDR2 YYDKDF (reference sequence). V trimming: 0 bases; J trimming: 7 bases; junction bases outside the gene matches: 4. Study-wide results and caveats: With age, beta diversity per million T cells declined roughly linearly, significantly by 40.

The genes are TRBV15 and TRBJ2-1; the match to TRBD2 covers 9 bases. The receptor comes from a woman between 25 and 40 years old in good health. The specimen sequenced was blood. CDR3 sequence: CATSREIAGENEQFF. CDR3 in DNA: TGTGCCACCAGCAGAGAAATAGCGGGAGAGAATGAGCAGTTCTTC.